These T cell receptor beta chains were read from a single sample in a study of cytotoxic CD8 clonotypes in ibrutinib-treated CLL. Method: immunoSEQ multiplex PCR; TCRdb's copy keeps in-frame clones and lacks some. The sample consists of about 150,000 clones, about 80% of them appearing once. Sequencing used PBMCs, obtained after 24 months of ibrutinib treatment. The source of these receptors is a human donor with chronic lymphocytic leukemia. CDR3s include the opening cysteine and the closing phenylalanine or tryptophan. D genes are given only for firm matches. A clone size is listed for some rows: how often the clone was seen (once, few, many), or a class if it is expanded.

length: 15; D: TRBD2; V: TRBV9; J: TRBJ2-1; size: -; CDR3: CASSTRLAGGWEQFF; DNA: TGTGCCAGCAGCACCAGACTAGCGGGGGGTTGGGAGCAGTTCTTC
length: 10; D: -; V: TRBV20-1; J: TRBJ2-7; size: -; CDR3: CSASEGEQYF; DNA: TGCAGTGCTAGTGAGGGTGAGCAGTACTTC
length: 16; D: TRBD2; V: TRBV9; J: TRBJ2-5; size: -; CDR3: CASSVTRGGVGETQYF; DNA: TGTGCCAGCAGCGTAACCCGGGGAGGGGTAGGAGAGACCCAGTACTTC
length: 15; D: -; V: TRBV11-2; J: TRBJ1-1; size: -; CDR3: CASSLAGTANTEAFF; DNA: TGTGCCAGCAGCTTAGCCGGGACCGCGAACACTGAAGCTTTCTTT
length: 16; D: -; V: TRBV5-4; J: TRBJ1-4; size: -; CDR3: CASSSWTRGGGEKLFF; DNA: TGTGCCAGCAGCTCCTGGACGCGAGGTGGAGGTGAAAAACTGTTTTTT
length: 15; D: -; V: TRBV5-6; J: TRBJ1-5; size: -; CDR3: CASSLGGLGNQPQHF; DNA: TGTGCCAGCAGCTTGGGGGGCTTGGGCAATCAGCCCCAGCATTTT
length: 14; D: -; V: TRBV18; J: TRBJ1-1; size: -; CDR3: CASSSRGSDTEAFF; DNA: TGTGCCAGCTCCTCCCGGGGTTCGGACACTGAAGCTTTCTTT
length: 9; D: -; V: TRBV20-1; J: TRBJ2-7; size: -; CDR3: CSASPGQYF; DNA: TGCAGTGCTAGTCCCGGGCAGTACTTC
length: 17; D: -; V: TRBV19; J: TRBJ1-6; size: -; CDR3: CASSTQPPSSYNSPLHF; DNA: TGTGCCAGTAGTACCCAGCCTCCGAGCTCCTATAATTCACCCCTCCACTTT
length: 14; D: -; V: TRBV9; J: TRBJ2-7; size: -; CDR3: CASSPGGTLYEQYF; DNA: TGTGCCAGCAGCCCCGGGGGGACACTCTACGAGCAGTACTTC
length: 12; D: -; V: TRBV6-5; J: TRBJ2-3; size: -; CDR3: CASSNPGDTQYF; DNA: TGTGCCAGCAGTAACCCGGGGGATACGCAGTATTTT
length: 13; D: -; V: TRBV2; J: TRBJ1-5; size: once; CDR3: CASTFGSHQPQHF; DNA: TGTGCCAGCACCTTTGGCAGCCATCAGCCCCAGCATTTT
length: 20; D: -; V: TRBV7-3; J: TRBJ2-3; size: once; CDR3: CASSLSPVDGQPGRSDTQYF; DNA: TGTGCCAGCAGCTTAAGCCCCGTCGACGGACAGCCTGGCCGTTCAGATACGCAGTATTTT
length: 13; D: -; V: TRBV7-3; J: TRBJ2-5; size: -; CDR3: CASSFLSGETQYF; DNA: TGTGCCAGCAGCTTCCTTAGTGGAGAGACCCAGTACTTC
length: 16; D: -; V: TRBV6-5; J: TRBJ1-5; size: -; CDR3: CASSFSGGADNQPQHF; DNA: TGTGCCAGCAGTTTTTCGGGCGGGGCAGACAATCAGCCCCAGCATTTT
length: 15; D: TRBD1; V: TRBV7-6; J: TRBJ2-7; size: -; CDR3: CASSYRDRTTYEQYF; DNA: TGTGCCAGCAGCTATAGGGACAGAACGACCTACGAGCAGTACTTC
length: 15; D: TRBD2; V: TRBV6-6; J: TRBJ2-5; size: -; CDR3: CASSPQRGLGETQYF; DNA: TGTGCCAGCAGTCCCCAGCGGGGGCTGGGGGAGACCCAGTACTTC
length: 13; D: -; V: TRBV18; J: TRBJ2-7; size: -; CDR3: CASSPGRGREQYF; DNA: TGTGCCAGCTCACCGGGGCGGGGGCGCGAGCAGTACTTC
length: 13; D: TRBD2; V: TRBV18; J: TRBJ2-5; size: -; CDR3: CASSPGRVETQYF; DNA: TGTGCCAGCTCCCCCGGGAGGGTAGAGACCCAGTACTTC
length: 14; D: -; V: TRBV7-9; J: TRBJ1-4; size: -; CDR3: CASSSWTNWEKLFF; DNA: TGTGCCAGCAGCTCCTGGACCAATTGGGAAAAACTGTTTTTT
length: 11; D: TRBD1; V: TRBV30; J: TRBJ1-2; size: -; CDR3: CAWQGAHGYTF; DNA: TGTGCCTGGCAGGGGGCGCATGGCTACACCTTC
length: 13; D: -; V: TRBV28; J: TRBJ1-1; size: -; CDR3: CASSWSMNTEAFF; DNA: TGTGCCAGCAGTTGGTCTATGAACACTGAAGCTTTCTTT
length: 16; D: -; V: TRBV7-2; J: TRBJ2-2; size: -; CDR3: CASSLFGTGNTGELFF; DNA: TGTGCCAGCAGCTTATTTGGGACGGGGAACACCGGGGAGCTGTTTTTT
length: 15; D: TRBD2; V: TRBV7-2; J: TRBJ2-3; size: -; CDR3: CASSRTSGRGVTQYF; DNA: TGTGCCAGCAGCCGGACTAGCGGGAGGGGGGTTACGCAGTATTTT
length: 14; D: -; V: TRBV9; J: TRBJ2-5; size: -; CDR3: CASSPSGTQETQYF; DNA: TGTGCCAGCAGCCCCAGTGGGACCCAAGAGACCCAGTACTTC
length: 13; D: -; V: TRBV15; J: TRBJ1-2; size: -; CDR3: CATSLDGLGGYTF; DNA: TGTGCCACCAGCCTTGACGGCCTCGGTGGCTACACCTTC
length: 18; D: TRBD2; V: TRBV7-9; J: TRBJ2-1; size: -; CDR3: CASSRNRVGLAGVNEQFF; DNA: TGTGCCAGCAGCAGAAACCGGGTGGGACTAGCTGGGGTCAATGAGCAGTTCTTC
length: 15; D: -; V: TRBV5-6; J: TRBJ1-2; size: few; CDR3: CASSLIGRGAEGYTF; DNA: TGTGCCAGCAGCTTGATTGGGCGGGGCGCGGAAGGCTACACCTTC
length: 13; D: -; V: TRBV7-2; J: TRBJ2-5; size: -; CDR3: CASSFGHQETQYF; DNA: TGTGCCAGCAGCTTCGGCCACCAAGAGACCCAGTACTTC
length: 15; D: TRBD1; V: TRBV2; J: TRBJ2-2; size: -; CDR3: CASRGDKGATGELFF; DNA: TGTGCCAGCAGAGGAGACAAGGGGGCCACCGGGGAGCTGTTTTTT
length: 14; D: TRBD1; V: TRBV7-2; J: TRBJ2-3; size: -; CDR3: CATRDRQSTDTQYF; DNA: TGTGCGACCAGGGACAGGCAATCCACAGATACGCAGTATTTT
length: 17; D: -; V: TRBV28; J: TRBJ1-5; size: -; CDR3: CASSFLDIKGSGQPQHF; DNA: TGTGCCAGCAGTTTTTTGGACATCAAGGGGTCGGGTCAGCCCCAGCATTTT
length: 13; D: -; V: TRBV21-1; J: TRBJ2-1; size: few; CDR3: CASSKWNQGEQFF; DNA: TGTGCCAGCAGCAAATGGAACCAGGGGGAGCAGTTCTTC
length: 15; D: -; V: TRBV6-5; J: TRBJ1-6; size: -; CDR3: CASRDPQPYNSPLHF; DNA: TGTGCCAGCAGGGACCCACAGCCCTATAATTCACCCCTCCACTTT
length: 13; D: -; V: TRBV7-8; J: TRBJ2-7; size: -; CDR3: CASLGDSSYEQYF; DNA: TGTGCCAGCCTCGGAGACAGCTCCTACGAGCAGTACTTC
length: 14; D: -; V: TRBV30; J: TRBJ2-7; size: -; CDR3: CAWSVGDPTYEQYF; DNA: TGTGCCTGGAGTGTGGGTGACCCCACCTACGAGCAGTACTTC
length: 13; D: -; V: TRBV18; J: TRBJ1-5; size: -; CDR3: CASSGQKNQPQHF; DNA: TGTGCCAGCTCAGGACAGAAGAATCAGCCCCAGCATTTT
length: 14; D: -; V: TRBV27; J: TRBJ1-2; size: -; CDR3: CASSLSVRVGGYTF; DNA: TGTGCCAGCAGTTTATCGGTCAGGGTCGGCGGCTACACCTTC